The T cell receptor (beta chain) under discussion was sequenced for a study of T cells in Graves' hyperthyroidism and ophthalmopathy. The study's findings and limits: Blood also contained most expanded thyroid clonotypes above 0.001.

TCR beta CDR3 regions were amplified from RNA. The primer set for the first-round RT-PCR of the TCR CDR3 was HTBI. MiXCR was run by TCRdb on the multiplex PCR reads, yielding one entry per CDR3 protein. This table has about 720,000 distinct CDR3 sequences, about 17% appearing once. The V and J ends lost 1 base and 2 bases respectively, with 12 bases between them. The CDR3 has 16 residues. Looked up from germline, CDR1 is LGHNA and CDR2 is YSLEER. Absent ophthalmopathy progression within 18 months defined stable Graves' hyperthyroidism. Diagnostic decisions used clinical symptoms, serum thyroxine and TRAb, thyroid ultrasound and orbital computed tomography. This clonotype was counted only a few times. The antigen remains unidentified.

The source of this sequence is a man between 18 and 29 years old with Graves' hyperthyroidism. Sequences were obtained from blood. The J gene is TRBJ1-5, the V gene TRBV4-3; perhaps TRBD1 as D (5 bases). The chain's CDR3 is CASSQVRRGGNQPQHF. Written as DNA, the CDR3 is TGCGCCAGCAGCCAAGTCCGGAGAGGGGGCAATCAGCCCCAGCATTTT.